This TCR beta chain originates from a study of OX40 agonist ivuxolimab in advanced cancers. Study outcomes and limitations: Also present in some nonresponders was a low level of normalized T-cell clonal expansion.

With respect to this clone: The antigen is undetermined.

Germline loops: CDR1 MGHRA, CDR2 YSYEKL. CDR3 length equals 14 residues. V was pared by 0 bases and J by 5 bases, with 9 bases between. Repertoires were generated with immunoSEQ multiplex PCR, while TCRdb's copy carries only in-frame clones and drops some. The sample carries about 73,000 clones, about 92% recorded once. This receptor was taken from an adult with an advanced solid tumor such as melanoma, head and neck, liver or kidney cancer. Sequences were derived from CD4+ or CD8+ T cells sorted from blood, sampled in a trial of the OX40 agonist ivuxolimab. V and J are TRBV4-1 and TRBJ2-3, with D uncertain. CDR3 region: CASSQDIQGDTQYF. In nucleotides, the CDR3 is TGCGCCAGCAGCCAAGACATTCAAGGAGATACGCAGTATTTT.